Below, 8 T cell receptor beta chains from the same sample are listed, as sequenced in a study of CD4+ T cells in melanoma. Clones were sequenced by immunoSEQ multiplex PCR, and TCRdb holds only the in-frame ones, with some missing. The sample contains around 15,000 clones, approximately 76% of which appear only once. Input material: cells from a culture (not recorded whether cultured in vitro). These receptors were obtained from a human donor with melanoma.

The chain has TRBV9 and TRBJ1-2; D remains unclear. The CDR3 totals 14 residues. Germline V gene lookup returns CDR1 SGDLS and CDR2 YYNGEE. Trimming took off 0 bases at V and 7 bases at J, with 13 bases between the two ends. The CDR3 region is CASSVGDGLSGYTF. The CDR3 DNA sequence: TGTGCCAGCAGCGTAGGAGACGGCCTTAGTGGCTACACCTTC.

This clone has just a few counts. This chain uses TRBV5-1 with TRBJ1-1; D gene uncertain. In germline, CDR1 is SGHRS, CDR2 YFSETQ. The ends were cut back, 1 base at V and 0 bases at J, with 7 bases in the middle. The CDR3 consists of 14 residues. The CDR3 DNA sequence: TGCGCCAGCAGCTTGACCCCAGTGAACACTGAAGCTTTCTTT. As protein: CASSLTPVNTEAFF.

The gene calls are TRBV6-5 and TRBJ1-2, with 7 bases aligning to TRBD1. The CDR3 loop spans 15 amino acids. Germline CDR1 reads MNHEY; CDR2 reads SVGAGI. Trimming took 2 bases from V and 4 from J; bases not matched to a gene: 7. CDR3 in DNA: TGTGCCAGCAGTTACGGCCCATCAGGGGGCTATGGCTACACCTTC. The encoded protein is CASSYGPSGGYGYTF.

In this sample, this clone turned up a few times. The chain recombines TRBV9 with TRBJ1-4, with 7 positions matching TRBD1. The germline V gene has CDR1 SGDLS and CDR2 YYNGEE. V shed 4 bases, J shed 7 bases, and the junction held 7 bases outside the gene matches. The CDR3 covers 14 residues. CDR3: CASSPRQGGEKLFF. CDR3 nucleotides: TGTGCCAGCAGCCCGCGACAGGGAGGTGAAAAACTGTTTTTT.

This clone was seen more than once but under ten times. The chain employs TRBV5-4 and TRBJ2-5, with TRBD2 matching 8 bases. CDR1 SGHNT and CDR2 YYREEE come from the germline V gene (reference sequence). V shed 4 bases, J shed 1 base, and the junction held 3 bases outside the gene matches. This CDR3 comprises 14 residues. CDR3 in DNA: TGTGCCAGCAGCCCGGGGGGGGGCCAAGAGACCCAGTACTTC. It encodes CASSPGGGQETQYF.

This clone has only a few counts. V is TRBV19 and J is TRBJ1-5; TRBD1 is a possible D gene (6 bases). Looked up from germline, CDR1 is LNHDA and CDR2 is SQIVND (reference sequence). The CDR3 has 15 amino acids. The V end lost 5 bases, the J end lost 7 bases, and 18 bases lay between the germline ends. CDR3 sequence: CASSPRRGLYQPQHF. The CDR3 DNA reads TGTGCCAGTAGTCCGCGAAGGGGGTTGTACCAGCCCCAGCATTTT. The whole variable domain, filled in from reference TRBV19 and TRBJ1-5, reads DGGITQSPKYLFRKEGQNVTLSCEQNLNHDAMYWYRQDPGQGLRLIYYSQIVNDFQKGDIAEGYSVSREKKESFPLTVTSAQKNPTAFYLCASSPRRGLYQPQHFGDGTRLSIL.

This chain joins TRBV18 and TRBJ1-3; 9 nucleotides agree with TRBD1. Germline V gene sequence: CDR1 KGHSH, CDR2 LQKENI. V lost 4 bases, J lost 0 bases, and 13 bases stayed unmatched. The CDR3 runs to 19 residues. This CDR3 reads CASSQQTGGTPVSGNTIYF. The CDR3 coding sequence is TGTGCCAGCTCACAGCAGACAGGGGGGACTCCAGTCTCTGGAAACACCATATATTTT.

The chain uses TRBV5-1 and TRBJ2-7; a weak D match, TRBD2 (6 bases). V lost 3 bases and J lost 3, with 10 bases in between. Germline V gene data show CDR1 as SGHRS and CDR2 as YFSETQ. The CDR3 loop spans 13 amino acids. The CDR3 loop is CASSWGVGYEQYF. The CDR3 region has the DNA TGCGCCAGCAGCTGGGGGGTGGGCTACGAGCAGTACTTC.